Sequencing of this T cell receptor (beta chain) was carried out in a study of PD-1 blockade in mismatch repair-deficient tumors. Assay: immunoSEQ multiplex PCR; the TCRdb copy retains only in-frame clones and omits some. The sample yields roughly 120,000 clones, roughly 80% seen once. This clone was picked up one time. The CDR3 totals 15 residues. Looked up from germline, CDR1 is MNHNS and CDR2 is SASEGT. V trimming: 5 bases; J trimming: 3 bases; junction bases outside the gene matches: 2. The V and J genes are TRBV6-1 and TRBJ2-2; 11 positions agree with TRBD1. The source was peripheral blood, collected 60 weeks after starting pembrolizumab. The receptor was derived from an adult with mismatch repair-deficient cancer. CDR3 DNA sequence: TGTGCCAGCAGTTGGGACAGGGGGGACACCGGGGAGCTGTTTTTT. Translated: CASSWDRGDTGELFF.